These 12 T cell receptor beta chains were all obtained from the same sample, sequenced in a study of CD8+CD57+ T cells in acquired aplastic anemia. Patients chosen for sequencing had CD8+CD57+ cells that had expanded, as shown by flow cytometry. Genomic DNA acted as the template from which TCR beta VDJ combination and CDR3 sequence profiling were carried out. One entry per CDR3 protein results from TCRdb running MiXCR on the reads. In the table there are about half a million distinct CDR3 sequences, around 30% of which are singletons. Material: sorted CD4+, CD8+, or CD8+CD57+ T cells (not recorded which) from PBMCs. The receptors shown here come from a human donor with aplastic anemia.

This clonotype was found a few times. The rearrangement uses TRBV5-5 and TRBJ1-2; D may be TRBD1 (5 bases). Germline values: CDR1 SGHKS, CDR2 YYEKEE (reference sequence). Trimming shortened V by 0 bases and J by 8 bases, and 17 bases separated the two germline ends. CDR3 size: 15 residues. DNA of the CDR3: TGTGCCAGCAGCTTGGGACAGCGAACTCTAGGCGGCTACACCTTC. Translating gives CASSLGQRTLGGYTF.

The CDR3 here is CASSLIGTGNSPLHF. In nucleotides, the CDR3 is TGTGCCAGCAGTTTAATTGGGACAGGGAATTCACCCCTCCACTTT. The chain combines TRBV25-1 with TRBJ1-6, with 9 bases identical to TRBD1. The length of the CDR3 is 15 residues. The V and J ends lost 5 bases and 7 bases, in that order; junction bases with no gene match: 6. The germline gives CDR1 MGHDK, CDR2 SYGVNS. Together with reference TRBV25-1 and TRBJ1-6, the CDR3 gives the full variable domain: EADIYQTPRYLVIGTGKKITLECSQTMGHDKMYWYQQDPGMELHLIHYSYGVNSTEKGDLSSESTVSRIRTEHFPLTLESARPSHTSQYLCASSLIGTGNSPLHFGNGTRLTVT.

This clonotype has a count of ten or more. The gene calls are TRBV2 and TRBJ2-2; D call uncertain. V gave up 2 bases and J gave up 1 base, with 2 bases separating them. Germline CDR1 SNHLY, CDR2 FYNNEI. This CDR3 is built from 13 residues. Written as DNA, the CDR3 is TGTGCCAGCAGTGAACAGAACACCGGGGAGCTGTTTTTT. This sequence encodes CASSEQNTGELFF.

The table lists this clonotype with many counts. The chain has TRBV2 and TRBJ2-3, with D possibly being TRBD1 or TRBD2 (5 bases each). CDR3 size: 16 residues. Looked up from germline, CDR1 is SNHLY and CDR2 is FYNNEI. Trimming stripped 5 bases from V and 1 base from J, with 16 bases between. The CDR3 region is CASSPTGLGGTDTQYF. DNA of the CDR3: TGTGCCAGCAGTCCAACAGGCCTCGGGGGCACAGATACGCAGTATTTT.

V usage is TRBV10-3 and J usage is TRBJ1-1; TRBD1 is a possible D gene (6 bases). Germline V gives CDR1 ENHRY, CDR2 SYGVKD. CDR3 length equals 13 residues. The V gene lost 11 bases and the J gene lost 5 bases, with 18 bases spanning the gap. The CDR3 DNA reads TGTGCCGCCCGGGACGAGAGGGGGACTGAAGCTTTCTTT. Amino acids: CAARDERGTEAFF.

This clonotype was counted a few times. The rearrangement joins TRBV2 to TRBJ2-3, with D unclear. Per the germline V gene, CDR1 is SNHLY and CDR2 is FYNNEI. The CDR3 is 15 amino acids. V was shortened by 6 bases and J by 4 bases, with 17 bases between the two germline ends. The CDR3 sequence: CASSPIITLSDTQYF. CDR3 DNA: TGTGCCAGCAGCCCCATCATAACGCTCTCAGATACGCAGTATTTT. The variable domain in full, with the rest retrieved from reference TRBV2 and TRBJ2-3, is EPEVTQTPSHQVTQMGQEVILRCVPISNHLYFYWYRQILGQKVEFLVSFYNNEISEKSEIFDDQFSVERPDGSNFTLKIRSTKLEDSAMYFCASSPIITLSDTQYFGPGTRLTVL.

This chain connects TRBV30 to TRBJ2-7; no clear D gene. Trimming left V 1 base short and J 4 bases short, with 14 bases between. CDR1 is GTSNPN, CDR2 SVGIG, per germline (reference sequence). This CDR3 is built from 14 residues. The DNA for the CDR3 is TGTGCCTGGAGTGCTCACACCCCTTCATACGAGCAGTACTTC. It codes for CAWSAHTPSYEQYF.

V gene TRBV2 combines with J gene TRBJ2-1, with 10 bases fitting TRBD2. The CDR3 runs 16 residues. V lost 7 bases to trimming and J lost 10 bases; unmatched junction nucleotides: 16. Germline-derived CDR1 and CDR2 are SNHLY and FYNNEI. CDR3 nucleotides: TGTGCCAGCACTGTGGCTAGCGGGAGTCTTTCGGCGGAGCAGTTCTTC. Protein product: CASTVASGSLSAEQFF.

This clonotype came up a few times. The genes are TRBV20-1 and TRBJ2-1; D gene uncertain. The CDR3 consists of 12 residues. Germline V gene sequence: CDR1 DFQATT, CDR2 SNEGSKA (reference sequence). Trimming stripped 3 bases from V and 3 bases from J, with 6 bases between. DNA for the CDR3: TGCAGTGCTAGGTGGGACTACAATGAGCAGTTCTTC. As protein: CSARWDYNEQFF.

This clonotype was counted at least ten times. V and J are TRBV7-8 and TRBJ1-2; perhaps TRBD1 as D (5 bases). The V and J ends lost 5 bases and 8 bases respectively, with 18 bases between them. This CDR3 comprises 14 residues. From germline, CDR1 is SGHVS and CDR2 FQNEAQ. The CDR3 is CASSAGPGDRGYTF. Written as DNA, the CDR3 is TGTGCCAGCAGCGCGGGGCCCGGTGATAGGGGCTACACCTTC.

This clonotype has more than one count but fewer than ten. The chain links TRBV11-1 to TRBJ1-2, with no clear D. The V end lost 6 bases, the J end lost 7 bases, and 21 bases lay between the germline ends. Germline V gives CDR1 SGHAT, CDR2 FQDESV (reference sequence). The CDR3 has 15 residues. CDR3 DNA sequence: TGTGCCAGCAGTTTATCGGGTTTCCCCACCAGTGGCTACACCTTC. As protein: CASSLSGFPTSGYTF.

In the case of this clonotype: One end of the junction varies from germline; a read error may be responsible. The chain carries TRBV19 and TRBJ2-1, with 7 bases matching TRBD1. From germline, CDR1 is LNHDA and CDR2 SQIVND (reference sequence). The CDR3 is 16 residues long. The CDR3 loop reads CASSPGTVIPWDEQSF. The CDR3 DNA is TGTGCCAGTAGTCCCGGGACAGTTATACCTTGGGATGAGCAGTCCTTC.